The 2 T cell receptor beta chains listed next were all sequenced from one sample in a study of T cells in Graves' hyperthyroidism and ophthalmopathy. Template material for amplifying TCR beta CDR3 regions consisted of RNA transcripts. Initially, a first-round RT-PCR of the TCR CDR3 employed the HTBI primer set. TCRdb reprocessed the multiplex PCR reads via MiXCR and lists one record per CDR3 protein. The sample lists 95,000 to 110,000 distinct CDR3 sequences; 15% to 20% were seen once. Sequences were obtained from blood. These receptors came from a woman aged 45 to 65 with Graves' hyperthyroidism.

This clonotype was counted a few times. The chain is built from TRBV14 and TRBJ2-6; D ambiguous. Germline CDR1 is SGHDN and CDR2 is FVKESK. CDR3 length: 16 residues. The germline V and J ends were trimmed by 4 bases and 3 bases, with 13 bases remaining between them. Written as DNA, the CDR3 is TGTGCCAGCAGCCCTGAGTCGGGTCTTGGGGCCAACGTCCTGACTTTC. Translation gives CASSPESGLGANVLTF.

This clonotype was recorded at least ten times. CDR3 bases: TGTGCCAGCAGTGAAGCCAGGGCACTGACCCAGTACTTC. This sequence encodes CASSEARALTQYF. The V gene is TRBV6-1, the J gene TRBJ2-5; weak D call: TRBD1 (5 bases). Per germline, CDR1 MNHNS and CDR2 SASEGT. CDR3 length: 13 amino acids. Trimming took 0 bases from V and 7 from J, leaving 9 bases between them.